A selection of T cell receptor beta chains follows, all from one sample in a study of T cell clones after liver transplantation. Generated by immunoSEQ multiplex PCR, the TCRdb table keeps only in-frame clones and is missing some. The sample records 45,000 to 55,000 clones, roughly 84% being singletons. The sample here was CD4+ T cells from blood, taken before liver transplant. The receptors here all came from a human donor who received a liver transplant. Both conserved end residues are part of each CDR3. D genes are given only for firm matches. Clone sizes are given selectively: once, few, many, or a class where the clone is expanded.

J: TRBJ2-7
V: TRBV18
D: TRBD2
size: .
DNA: TGTGCCAGCTCACCTAGCGGGGGGAACGTCTACGAGCAGTACTTC
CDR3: CASSPSGGNVYEQYF

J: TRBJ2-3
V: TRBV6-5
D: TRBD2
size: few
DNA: TGTGCCAGCAGTTACCGTGCGGGAGGCACAGATACGCAGTATTTT
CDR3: CASSYRAGGTDTQYF

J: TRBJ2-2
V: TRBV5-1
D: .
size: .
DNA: TGCGCCAGCAGCTCAACCGGGACATTGAACACCGGGGAGCTGTTTTTT
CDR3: CASSSTGTLNTGELFF

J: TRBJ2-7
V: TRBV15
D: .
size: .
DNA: TGTGCCACCAGCCCCCGCAGCGGCAGCTCCTACGAGCAGTACTTC
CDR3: CATSPRSGSSYEQYF

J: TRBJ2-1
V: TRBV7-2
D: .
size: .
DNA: TGTGCCAGCAACCTCGGTCGGGCGGCAGGGGACAATGAGCAGTTCTTC
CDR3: CASNLGRAAGDNEQFF

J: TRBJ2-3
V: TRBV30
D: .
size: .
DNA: TGTGCCTGGAGTGAGGCGAATACGCAGTATTTT
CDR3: CAWSEANTQYF

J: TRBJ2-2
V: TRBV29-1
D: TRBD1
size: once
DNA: TGCAGCGCGGGACAGGGAGACACCGGGGAGCTGTTTTTT
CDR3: CSAGQGDTGELFF

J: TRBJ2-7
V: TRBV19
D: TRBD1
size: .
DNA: TGTGCCAGTACAAACAGGGGTATGTACGAGCAGTACTTC
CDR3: CASTNRGMYEQYF

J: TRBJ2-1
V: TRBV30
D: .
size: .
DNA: TGTGCCTGGACCCTCTGGAGGTCTAGTGATGAGCAGTTCTTC
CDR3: CAWTLWRSSDEQFF

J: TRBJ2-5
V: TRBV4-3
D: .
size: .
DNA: TGCGCCAGCAGCCCCCAGGTGGGGTCTGAGACCCAGTACTTC
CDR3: CASSPQVGSETQYF

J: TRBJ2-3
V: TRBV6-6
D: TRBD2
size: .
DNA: TGTGCCAGCTTTAGCGGGAGGGTCAGGGATACGCAGTATTTT
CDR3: CASFSGRVRDTQYF

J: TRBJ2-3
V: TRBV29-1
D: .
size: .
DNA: TGCAGCGTTGGTGGAGGGGGGACAGATACGCAGTATTTT
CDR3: CSVGGGGTDTQYF

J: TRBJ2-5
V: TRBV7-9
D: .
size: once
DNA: TGTGCCAGCAGCCCCCTTTTTCCCCCCCCGGGACCCACTCGGGGGACCCAGTACTTC
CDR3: CASSPLFPPPGPTRGTQYF

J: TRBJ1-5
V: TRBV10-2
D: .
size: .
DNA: TGCGCCAGCAGTGAGATAGCAAATAGCAATCAGCCCCAGCATTTT
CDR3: CASSEIANSNQPQHF

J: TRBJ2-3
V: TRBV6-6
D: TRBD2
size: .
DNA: TGTGCCAGCAGCCCTAAAGGGACTAGCGGTTATACGCAGTATTTT
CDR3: CASSPKGTSGYTQYF

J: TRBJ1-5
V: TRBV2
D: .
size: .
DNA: TGTGCCAGCATTGATCAGCTCAATCAGCCCCAGCATTTT
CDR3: CASIDQLNQPQHF

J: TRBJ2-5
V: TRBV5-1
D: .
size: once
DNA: TGCGCCAGCAGCTTCCTCCGGGGGGCTCAAGAGACCCAGTACTTC
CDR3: CASSFLRGAQETQYF

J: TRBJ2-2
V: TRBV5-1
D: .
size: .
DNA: TGCGCCAGCAGCTTGGCGCAAGGGGCCGGGGAGCTGTTTTTT
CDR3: CASSLAQGAGELFF

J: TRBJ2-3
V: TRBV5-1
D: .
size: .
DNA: TGCGCCAGCAGCGACAGTCCGGGACAACGCACAGATACGCAGTATTTT
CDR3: CASSDSPGQRTDTQYF

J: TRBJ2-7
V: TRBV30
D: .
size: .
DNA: TGTGCCTGGAGTCCCACGACAGATTCCTCCTACGAGCAGTACTTC
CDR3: CAWSPTTDSSYEQYF

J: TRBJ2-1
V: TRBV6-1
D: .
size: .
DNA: TGTGCCAGCAGTGAATCTTGGGGGCGCTCCGTCGGCTCCCCTAGCTCCTACAATGAGCAGTTCTTC
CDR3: CASSESWGRSVGSPSSYNEQFF

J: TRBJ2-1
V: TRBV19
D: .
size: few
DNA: TGTGCCAGTAATTACGGCCCGAATAGGGATGAGCAGTTCTTC
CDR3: CASNYGPNRDEQFF

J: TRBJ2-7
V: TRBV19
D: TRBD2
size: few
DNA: TGTGCCAGTAGTAACGGGGGGTTCTTCTACGAGCAGTACTTC
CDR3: CASSNGGFFYEQYF

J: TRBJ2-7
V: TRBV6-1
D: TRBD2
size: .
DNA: TGTGCCAGCAGGCGGGGGTCCAACGAGCAGTACTTC
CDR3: CASRRGSNEQYF

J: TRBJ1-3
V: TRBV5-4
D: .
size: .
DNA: TGTGCCAGCAGCTTGGGCCGTCGGGACACCATATATTTT
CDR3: CASSLGRRDTIYF

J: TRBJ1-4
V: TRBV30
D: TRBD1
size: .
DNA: TGTGCCTTGGAACCGGGACAGGGGAATGAAAAACTGTTTTTT
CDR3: CALEPGQGNEKLFF

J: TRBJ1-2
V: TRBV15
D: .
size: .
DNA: TGTGCCACCAGCAGTCCAGCTAACTATGGCTACACCTTC
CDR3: CATSSPANYGYTF

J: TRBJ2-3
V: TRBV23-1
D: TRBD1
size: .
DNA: TGCGCCAGCAGTCATAGGGACAGGGATTTAGATACGCAGTATTTT
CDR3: CASSHRDRDLDTQYF

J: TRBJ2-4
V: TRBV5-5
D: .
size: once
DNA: TGTGCCAGCAGCTTCCAGGGGCAAAACATTCAGTACTTC
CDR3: CASSFQGQNIQYF

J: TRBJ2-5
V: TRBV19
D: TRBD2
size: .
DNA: TGTGCCAGTAGTATCCCGGGACTAGCGGGAGAAGAGACCCAGTACTTC
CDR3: CASSIPGLAGEETQYF

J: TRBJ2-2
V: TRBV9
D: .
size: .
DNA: TGTGCCAGCAGCGTAGATTTGGTTGCCGGGGAGCTGTTTTTT
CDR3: CASSVDLVAGELFF

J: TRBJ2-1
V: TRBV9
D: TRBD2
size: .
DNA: TGTGCCAGCAGTAGCGGGGGGGTCTCCTACAATGAGCAGTTCTTC
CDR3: CASSSGGVSYNEQFF

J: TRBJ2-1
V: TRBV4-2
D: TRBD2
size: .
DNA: TGTGCCAGCAGACACGGGGGGGGCCCTCATGAGCAGTTCTTC
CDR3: CASRHGGGPHEQFF

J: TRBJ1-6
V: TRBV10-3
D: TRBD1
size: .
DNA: TGTGCCATCAGCCTTCGGGACAGTTCGGATTCACCCCTCCACTTT
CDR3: CAISLRDSSDSPLHF

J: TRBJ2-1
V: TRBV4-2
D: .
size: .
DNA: TGTGCCAGCAGCCAAGTCCACAGCGACTCCTACAATGAGCAGTTCTTC
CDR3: CASSQVHSDSYNEQFF

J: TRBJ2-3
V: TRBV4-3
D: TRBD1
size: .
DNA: TGCGCCAGCAGCCTCCGGGACAGGGGCACAGATACGCAGTATTTT
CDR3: CASSLRDRGTDTQYF

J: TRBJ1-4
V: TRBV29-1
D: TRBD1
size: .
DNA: TGCAGCGTGCTGGGACAGGGGGCTGAAAAACTGTTTTTT
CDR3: CSVLGQGAEKLFF

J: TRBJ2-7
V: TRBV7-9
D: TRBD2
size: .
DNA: TGTGCCAGCAGACTATGGCCTTCCATTTCTAGCGGGAGGGCGAAAGAGTACTTC
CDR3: CASRLWPSISSGRAKEYF

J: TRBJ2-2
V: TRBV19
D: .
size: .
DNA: TGTGCCAGTAGTGTCCGCGCCGGGGAGCTGTTTTTT
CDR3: CASSVRAGELFF

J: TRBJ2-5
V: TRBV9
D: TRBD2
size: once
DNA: TGTGCCAGCAGCAGAGTGGCGGGAGGGTTGGAGACCCAGTACTTC
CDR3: CASSRVAGGLETQYF

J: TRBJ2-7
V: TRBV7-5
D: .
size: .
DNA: TGTGCCAGAAGCTCCCCCCTAGGGGAGCAGTACTTC
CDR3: CARSSPLGEQYF

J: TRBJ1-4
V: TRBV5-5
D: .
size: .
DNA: TGTGCCAGCAGCTCCGGACAGCCTAATGAAAAACTGTTTTTT
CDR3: CASSSGQPNEKLFF

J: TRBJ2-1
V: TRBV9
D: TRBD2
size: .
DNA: TGTGCCAGCAGCGGGGCGACTAGCGGGGGAACCTACAATGAGCAGTTCTTC
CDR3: CASSGATSGGTYNEQFF

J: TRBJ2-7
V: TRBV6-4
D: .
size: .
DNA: TGTGCCAGCAGTGACAAACAGGTGGAGCAGTACTTC
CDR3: CASSDKQVEQYF

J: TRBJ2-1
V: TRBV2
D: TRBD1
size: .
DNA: TGTGCCACCCAGACAGGGAGCTCCTACAATGAGCAGTTCTTC
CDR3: CATQTGSSYNEQFF

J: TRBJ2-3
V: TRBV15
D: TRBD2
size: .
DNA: TGTGCCACCAGCAGAAGGGGACTAGCGGGACGCACAGATGCGCAGTATTTT
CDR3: CATSRRGLAGRTDAQYF

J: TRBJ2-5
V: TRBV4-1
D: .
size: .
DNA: TGCGCCAGCAGCCAATTTGGCGGAGCGGGGACCCAGTACTTC
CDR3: CASSQFGGAGTQYF

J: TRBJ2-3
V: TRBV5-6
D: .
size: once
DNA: TGTGCCAGCAGCTACCTCCCCACAGATACGCAGTATTTT
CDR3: CASSYLPTDTQYF

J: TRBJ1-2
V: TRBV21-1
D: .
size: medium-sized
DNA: TGTGCCAGCAGCAATGGGGAAGAGAACTATGGCTACACCTTC
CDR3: CASSNGEENYGYTF

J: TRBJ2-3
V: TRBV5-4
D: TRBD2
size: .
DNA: TGTGCCAGCAGCTTCCCGGGACTAGCGGGAGGTAGAGCGGGGGCAGATACGCAGTATTTT
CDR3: CASSFPGLAGGRAGADTQYF